This TCR beta chain is drawn from a study of blood T cells in healthy people across ages. Study results and caveats: Any conclusive comparison of naive versus antigen-experienced cells was prevented by using unsorted PBMCs.

V was clipped by 1 base and J by 1 base; unmatched bases: 7. CDR1 and CDR2 from the germline V gene are MNHEY and SVGEGT. The CDR3 is made up of 16 amino acids. This clonotype has more than one count but fewer than ten. What it binds is not known. Then a second PCR, running about 6 to 11 cycles, was carried out with a sample-barcoded 5' primer and a J-beta primer mix. TCRdb reprocessed the 5' RACE reads with MiXCR, giving one entry per CDR3 protein. The sample has 800,000 to 1,300,000 distinct CDR3 sequences; about 25% are singletons. The sample was also linked to a second study, of T cells of mothers and their children.

This receptor was taken from a girl aged 2 to 9 in good health. Material for sequencing was blood. The chain is built from TRBV6-2 or TRBV6-3 and TRBJ2-7; TRBD1 matches at 7 bases. CDR3 sequence (DNA): TGTGCCAGCAGTTACTGGGGGACAGTTCGTTCCTACGAGCAGTACTTC. Translating gives CASSYWGTVRSYEQYF.